This TCR beta chain comes out of a study of human T cells and chemical hapten exposure. The study's findings and limits: Relative to controls, expanded TCRs formed significantly more large CDR3 similarity clusters. The number of TCRs above 1 in 1000 frequency did not change after DPC sensitization.

As to this clonotype: Its antigen remains unknown. The germline gene is not matched at one end of the junction; a read error may be the cause.

The time point is: patch test 2, 6 weeks after DPC sensitization. The sample's treatment: therapeutic diphenylcyclopropenone sensitization with weekly scalp DPC. Sample donors consisted of patients with alopecia, aged 18 to 70 years, who were suitable for DPC. TCRdb reprocessed the RACE reads via MiXCR and lists one record per CDR3 protein. The sample lists some 54,000 distinct CDR3 sequences, 8.5% to 10% occurring once. The CDR3 has 12 amino acids. The sequencing used whole blood, collected in connection with sensitization to the hapten diphenylcyclopropenone (DPC). The receptor was derived from a woman aged 45-65 years with alopecia areata. Some clones in this sample may be carry-over from other donors' samples. The gene calls are TRBV12-3 or TRBV12-4 and TRBJ1-2; D is possibly TRBD1 (6 bases). The CDR3 region is CASSRQRYRAAF. The CDR3 nucleotides read TGTGCCAGCAGCCGACAAAGATACAGGGCGGCCTTC.